These 2 T cell receptor beta chains were all obtained from the same sample, sequenced in a study of shared clonotypes between healthy human individuals. Produced via immunoSEQ multiplex PCR; TCRdb's table is partial and in-frame only. The sample contains some 2,500,000 clones, roughly 93% of which appear only once. The material sequenced was naive CD4+ T cells from PBMCs. This sample's subset: CD45RA+ positively selected. The receptors originated from a man aged 18 to 29 in good health. Some clones in this sample may be carry-over from other donors' samples.

The chain joins TRBV7-6 to TRBJ1-3, with a weak D call TRBD1 (6 bases). The germline V and J ends were trimmed by 2 bases and 6 bases, with 11 bases remaining between them. Germline V gives CDR1 SGHVS, CDR2 FNYEAQ. The CDR3 is 14 residues long. CDR3 sequence (DNA): TGTGCCAGCAGCTTACGGGGGGCTGAAAACACCATATATTTT. Amino acid sequence: CASSLRGAENTIYF.

The rearrangement joins TRBV27 to TRBJ2-7; either TRBD1 or TRBD2 may fit D (5 bases each). Germline CDR1 and CDR2: MNHEY and SMNVEV (reference sequence). Trimming removed 0 bases from V and 0 bases from J, with 9 bases in between. The CDR3 runs 15 residues. The CDR3 DNA sequence: TGTGCCAGCAGTTTATCTCCAGGGAGCTCCTACGAGCAGTACTTC. Protein product: CASSLSPGSSYEQYF.